This passage covers 22 T cell receptor beta chains from one sample sequenced in a study of type 1 and type 2 diabetes patients. Genomic DNA was the PCR template. The TCR beta CDR3 region was amplified using 30 forward and 13 reverse primers. TCRdb ran MiXCR on the multiplex PCR reads and lists one entry per CDR3 protein. The sample includes about 290,000 distinct CDR3 sequences, around 47% of them seen just once. Sequencing was done on a sample of peripheral blood mononuclear cells (PBMCs). The receptors derive from a man aged 18 to 29 with type 2 diabetes.

This clonotype appeared a single time. The CDR3: CASRNTGGPEAFF. CDR3 coding DNA: TGTGCCAGCAGGAACACAGGGGGTCCTGAAGCTTTCTTT. The chain combines TRBV27 with TRBJ1-1; 8 bases are a match to TRBD1. The germline CDR1 and CDR2 sequences are MNHEY and SMNVEV (reference sequence). This CDR3 has 13 residues. Unmatched junction bases numbered 6, after V lost 6 bases and J lost 6 bases.

The chain has TRBV5-1 and TRBJ1-1; TRBD1 is a possible D gene (5 bases). Germline CDR1 reads SGHRS; CDR2 reads YFSETQ. The CDR3 length is 14 residues. Deletions cut 4 bases from V and 4 bases from J, with 14 bases between. The CDR3 loop is CASSKQVLGTEAFF. For the CDR3, the DNA is TGCGCCAGCAGCAAACAGGTTTTGGGCACTGAAGCTTTCTTT. Drawing the rest from reference TRBV5-1 and TRBJ1-1, the complete variable domain is KAGVTQTPRYLIKTRGQQVTLSCSPISGHRSVSWYQQTPGQGLQFLFEYFSETQRNKGNFPGRFSGRQFSNSRSEMNVSTLELGDSALYLCASSKQVLGTEAFFGQGTRLTVV.

The chain carries TRBV24-1 and TRBJ2-5; possibly TRBD1 or TRBD2 for D (6 bases each). V was pared by 10 bases and J by 3 bases, with 14 bases between. CDR3 length equals 13 residues. The germline V gene encodes CDR1 KGHDR and CDR2 SFDVKD. The CDR3 here is CATRAGGEETQYF. The CDR3 bases are TGTGCCACGAGAGCCGGGGGCGAAGAGACCCAGTACTTC.

The chain carries TRBV12-3 or TRBV12-4 and TRBJ2-7; 7 bases line up with TRBD1. There are 14 residues in the CDR3. Trimming cost V 5 bases and J 4 bases; bases outside gene matches: 8. The CDR3 sequence: CASSTGVNLYEQYF. CDR3 nucleotide sequence: TGTGCCAGCAGTACAGGGGTTAATCTATACGAGCAGTACTTC.

V and J are TRBV20-1 and TRBJ1-2, with no clear D. The germline gives CDR1 DFQATT, CDR2 SNEGSKA (reference sequence). Trimming shortened V by 4 bases and J by 4 bases, and 19 bases separated the two germline ends. The CDR3 spans 15 residues. CDR3 loop: CSATPGQSSIYGYTF. Here the CDR3 DNA reads TGCAGTGCTACCCCAGGCCAGTCGAGTATCTATGGCTACACCTTC.

The J gene is TRBJ2-7, the V gene TRBV19; 11 bases are a match to TRBD1. Looked up from germline, CDR1 is LNHDA and CDR2 is SQIVND (reference sequence). The CDR3 has 15 residues. Germline trimming cut 4 bases from V and 3 bases from J; bases unmatched to any gene: 5. CDR3: CASSTGTGGFYEQYF. In DNA form, the CDR3 reads TGTGCCAGTAGTACCGGGACAGGGGGGTTCTACGAGCAGTACTTC.

The count of this clonotype is one. The J gene is TRBJ1-1, the V gene TRBV28; D possibly corresponds to TRBD1 (6 bases). The V and J ends lost 4 bases and 4 bases respectively, with 16 bases between them. CDR3 length: 15 amino acids. The germline CDR1 and CDR2 sequences are MDHEN and SYDVKM. The CDR3 DNA reads TGTGCCAGCAGTTCCACCGGGACATTCGGCACTGAAGCTTTCTTT. Residues: CASSSTGTFGTEAFF.

This clonotype came up a few times. The CDR3 bases are TGTGCCAGCAGCGAACTTCAGGGGTTGGAGGAGACCCAGTACTTC. Encoded protein: CASSELQGLEETQYF. V usage is TRBV7-3 and J usage is TRBJ2-5; D may be TRBD1 (6 bases). The CDR3 runs 15 residues. Trimming stripped 5 bases from V and 5 bases from J, with 18 bases between. CDR1 SGHTA and CDR2 FQGTGA come from the germline V gene. The full variable domain, rest sourced from reference TRBV7-3 and TRBJ2-5, is GAGVSQTPSNKVTEKGKYVELRCDPISGHTALYWYRQSLGQGPEFLIYFQGTGAADDSGLPNDRFFAVRPEGSVSTLKIQRTERGDSAVYLCASSELQGLEETQYFGPGTRLLVL.

The rearrangement uses TRBV15 and TRBJ2-2, with D perhaps TRBD1 (5 bases). Germline V gives CDR1 LNHNV, CDR2 YYDKDF (reference sequence). This CDR3 region has 16 residues. Trimming cost V 3 bases and J 1 base, with 12 bases left between them. The CDR3 nucleotides are TGTGCCACCAGCAGTACAGGAAGTCAGAACACCGGGGAGCTGTTTTTT. Amino acids: CATSSTGSQNTGELFF.

This clonotype has ten or more counts. The rearrangement links TRBV25-1 to TRBJ1-1; D perhaps matches TRBD1 (6 bases). Germline V gives CDR1 MGHDK, CDR2 SYGVNS. Trimming left V 1 base short and J 7 bases short, with 13 bases between. This CDR3 has 14 amino acids. As DNA, the CDR3 is TGTGCCAGCAGTGAATCGGTTATAGGGGGTGAAGCTTTCTTT. Amino acid sequence: CASSESVIGGEAFF.

In DNA, the CDR3 is TGCAGTGCTAGAGGACTAGCGGGAGGGCCGTACGAGCAGTACTTC. Translating gives CSARGLAGGPYEQYF. This chain uses TRBV20-1 with TRBJ2-7; 14 bases align to TRBD2. The trim removed 1 base at V and 4 bases at J, leaving 3 bases unmatched. The length of the CDR3 is 15 residues. Germline values: CDR1 DFQATT, CDR2 SNEGSKA (reference sequence).

This clonotype was counted only a few times. V and J are TRBV29-1 and TRBJ1-4, with D uncertain. The CDR3 has 14 amino acids. Germline values: CDR1 SQVTM, CDR2 ANQGSEA. V was pared by 4 bases and J by 5 bases, with 14 bases between. The CDR3 loop is CSVAVGSSNEKLFF. The CDR3 DNA reads TGCAGCGTTGCAGTCGGCAGTTCAAATGAAAAACTGTTTTTT.

This chain links TRBV5-5 with TRBJ1-2; 7 bases are a match to TRBD1. With 0 bases clipped from V and 5 bases from J, the junction kept 7 bases outside the gene matches. There are 15 residues in the CDR3. CDR1 SGHKS and CDR2 YYEKEE come from the germline V gene (reference sequence). The CDR3 is CASSLAWDSRYGYTF. CDR3 bases: TGTGCCAGCAGCTTGGCCTGGGACAGCCGATATGGCTACACCTTC.

The chain uses TRBV10-2 and TRBJ2-2; 7 nucleotides match TRBD2. The J segment lost 3 bases and the V segment lost 7 bases, leaving 14 bases of the junction unmatched. The germline V gene encodes CDR1 WSHSY and CDR2 SAAADI. CDR3 length: 17 residues. The CDR3 loop is CASTPTSRDPDTGELFF. The CDR3 DNA reads as TGCGCCAGCACCCCGACTAGCCGAGATCCAGACACCGGGGAGCTGTTTTTT.

The chain joins TRBV2 to TRBJ1-6; 7 bases line up with TRBD1. The CDR3 loop spans 15 amino acids. The germline CDR1 and CDR2 sequences are SNHLY and FYNNEI. Losses at the gene ends were 6 bases for V and 7 bases for J; bases not matched to a gene: 9. The CDR3 DNA reads as TGTGCCAGCAGCTTATCCGGGACAGCAAATTCACCCCTCCACTTT. It encodes CASSLSGTANSPLHF.

The chain links TRBV19 to TRBJ2-7; 11 bases fit TRBD2. The CDR3 runs to 12 residues. The germline CDR1 and CDR2 sequences are LNHDA and SQIVND (reference sequence). After removal of 6 bases from V and 9 bases from J, the junction contained 4 bases not matched to a gene. The CDR3 protein is CASRSSGGVQYF. The CDR3 coding sequence is TGTGCCAGTAGGAGTAGCGGGGGGGTGCAGTACTTC.

This clonotype was counted only a few times. The chain employs TRBV20-1 and TRBJ2-3; 9 bases match TRBD2. The length of the CDR3 is 17 residues. Germline V gene data show CDR1 as DFQATT and CDR2 as SNEGSKA (reference sequence). Germline trimming cut 6 bases from V and 4 bases from J; bases unmatched to any gene: 17. CDR3 sequence (DNA): TGCAGTGCCGCTCCCGCGCCGAGTGTAGCGGGGGCAGATACGCAGTATTTT. This encodes CSAAPAPSVAGADTQYF.

There are a few counts of this clonotype. The chain combines TRBV10-3 with TRBJ2-1; TRBD1 might be the D (7 bases). Germline V gene lookup returns CDR1 ENHRY and CDR2 SYGVKD. The CDR3 has 11 residues. Between the trimmed V and J ends, which lost 7 bases and 9 bases, there was a span of 10 bases. The CDR3 coding sequence is TGTGCCATCAATCAGGGGGGTGAGCAGTTCTTC. Its translation: CAINQGGEQFF.

This chain connects TRBV13 to TRBJ2-5; D is possibly TRBD1 (5 bases). The CDR3 has 13 residues. The V and J ends lost 2 bases and 5 bases respectively, with 9 bases between them. Germline CDR1 is PRHDT and CDR2 is FYEKMQ (reference sequence). CDR3: CASSLRGLETQYF. For the CDR3, the DNA is TGTGCCAGCAGCTTAAGGGGTCTCGAGACCCAGTACTTC.

The rearrangement links TRBV7-8 to TRBJ1-1, with D unclear. Trimming removed 5 bases at V and 5 bases at J, with 12 bases between. The CDR3 totals 13 residues. CDR1 and CDR2 (germline): SGHVS, FQNEAQ. CDR3 sequence reads: CASSHLPATEAFF. The CDR3 DNA reads TGTGCCAGCAGCCACCTTCCAGCTACTGAAGCTTTCTTT.

This clonotype was picked up a small number of times. J is TRBJ1-3 and V is TRBV7-9, with 9 nucleotides matching TRBD1. The CDR3 sequence is 15 residues long. The V gene's germline CDR1 is SEHNR and CDR2 FQNEAQ (reference sequence). After removal of 6 bases from V and 6 bases from J, the junction contained 9 bases not matched to a gene. The CDR3 spells CASRELGTGKNTIYF. The DNA for the CDR3 is TGTGCCAGCAGAGAACTAGGGACAGGGAAAAACACCATATATTTT.

This chain links TRBV7-2 with TRBJ2-5, with D perhaps matching TRBD2 (6 bases). Germline V gives CDR1 SGHTA, CDR2 FQGNSA. Trimming shortened V by 3 bases and J by 1 base, and 15 bases separated the two germline ends. There are 16 residues in the CDR3. CDR3 bases: TGTGCCAGCAGCTTGGAGGGACTTGGGCTCCAAGAGACCCAGTACTTC. This sequence encodes CASSLEGLGLQETQYF.